This T cell receptor beta chain came from a study of T-cell memory formation after mild COVID-19. In the study overall: TCR clusters were mostly donor specific.

This CDR3 contains 19 residues. Germline lookup yields CDR1 SGHTA and CDR2 FQGNSA. Trimming shortened V by 5 bases and J by 0 bases, and 20 bases separated the two germline ends. Each CDR3 protein gets one entry after TCRdb re-called the 5' RACE reads with MiXCR. The sample yields fewer than 350,000 distinct CDR3 sequences, approximately 8% seen once. This rearrangement joins TRBV7-2 to TRBJ2-6; D might be TRBD2 (5 bases). The source of this sequence is a young man who had mild COVID-19 (a few samples of this study predate the infection). Cell type and time point are not known. The sequenced material came from PBMCs or a T cell subset sorted from them (not recorded which). CDR3 nucleotide sequence: TGTGCCAGCAGCCCACGTTTCGAGGGCCGCTACTCTGGGGCCAACGTCCTGACTTTC. As protein: CASSPRFEGRYSGANVLTF.